The 27 T cell receptor beta chains below were found in one sample sequenced in a study of shared clonotypes between healthy human individuals (dated by TCRdb to the early 2020s). Libraries came from the immunoSEQ multiplex PCR assay. The immuneACCESS repertoire file appears here via TCRdb, limited to in-frame rearrangements. These files lack a portion of the clones; in checked studies, under half of the deficit traces to unresolved V genes, and the cause of the others is not known. The sample profile shows over 2 million clones; approximately 94% of them were found once. The top ten constitute 0.9% to 1.4% of the sample. CD8 naive samples were CD45RO-negative cells positively selected for CCR7, giving a CD45RA+CCR7+ population that excluded TemRA cells. The specimen sequenced was naive CD8+ T cells sorted from blood. The sample's cell subset or site label, in plain terms: CD45RA+CCR7+. These receptors were collected from a man younger than 35 in good health.

This clone was detected only once. The rearrangement joins TRBV7-9 to TRBJ1-2, with D possibly being TRBD1 (5 bases). The ends were cut back, 1 base at V and 5 bases at J, with 14 bases in the middle. The CDR3 consists of 15 residues. The germline V gene has CDR1 SEHNR and CDR2 FQNEAQ (reference sequence). For the CDR3, the DNA is TGTGCCAGCAGCTTAGTAGGGGTGTTCACTTATGGCTACACCTTC. Protein product: CASSLVGVFTYGYTF.

The genes are TRBV18 and TRBJ2-3; 7 nucleotides agree with TRBD2. Per germline, CDR1 KGHSH and CDR2 LQKENI. Losses at the gene ends were 2 bases for V and 4 bases for J; bases not matched to a gene: 6. This CDR3 has 15 amino acids. CDR3 sequence (DNA): TGTGCCAGCTCACCAAAGGAGGGGAGGGCAGATACGCAGTATTTT. It is translated as CASSPKEGRADTQYF.

The chain carries TRBV29-1 and TRBJ1-3, with no clear D. Germline CDR1 is SQVTM and CDR2 is ANQGSEA. V dropped 7 bases and J dropped 4 bases, with 5 bases sitting between them. CDR3 length: 10 amino acids. The CDR3 region is CSDQGNTIYF. The CDR3 DNA follows: TGCAGCGACCAAGGAAACACCATATATTTT.

The chain links TRBV10-3 to TRBJ2-7, with 9 nucleotides matching TRBD1. J gave up 5 bases and V 9 bases, and 5 bases lay outside the gene matches. Looked up from germline, CDR1 is ENHRY and CDR2 is SYGVKD. The CDR3 spans 12 residues. The CDR3 nucleotides are TGTGCCATGAGGGACAGGGCCGACGAGCAGTACTTC. This encodes CAMRDRADEQYF.

Here the CDR3 DNA reads TGTGCCAGCAGTGCACTCCTTGGGACAGATAATGAGCAGTTCTTC. Amino acid sequence: CASSALLGTDNEQFF. The gene calls are TRBV25-1 and TRBJ2-1; TRBD1 aligns across 7 bases. Germline lookup yields CDR1 MGHDK and CDR2 SYGVNS. This CDR3 is 15 amino acids long. Trimming took 4 bases from V and 7 from J; bases not matched to a gene: 10. The full variable domain, in which reference TRBV25-1 and TRBJ2-1 provide the parts outside the CDR3, is EADIYQTPRYLVIGTGKKITLECSQTMGHDKMYWYQQDPGMELHLIHYSYGVNSTEKGDLSSESTVSRIRTEHFPLTLESARPSHTSQYLCASSALLGTDNEQFFGPGTRLTVL.

This chain uses TRBV27 with TRBJ2-3; D may correspond to TRBD1 or TRBD2 (6 bases each). The CDR3 totals 16 residues. V was pared by 3 bases and J by 2 bases, with 15 bases between. CDR1 and CDR2 from the germline V gene are MNHEY and SMNVEV (reference sequence). CDR3 sequence: CASSLGPGAHTDTQYF. CDR3 sequence (DNA): TGTGCCAGCAGTTTGGGCCCGGGGGCCCACACAGATACGCAGTATTTT.

V gene TRBV4-1 combines with J gene TRBJ1-3; possibly TRBD1 for D (6 bases). CDR3 length: 16 amino acids. Germline V lookup: CDR1 MGHRA, CDR2 YSYEKL. V gave up 4 bases and J gave up 0 bases, with 13 bases separating them. The DNA for the CDR3 is TGCGCCAGCAGCCCCTCCGGGGGGCTCTCTGGAAACACCATATATTTT. Translated, it gives CASSPSGGLSGNTIYF.

The chain uses TRBV4-1 and TRBJ2-7; possibly TRBD2 for D (5 bases). Trimming removed 5 bases at V and 2 bases at J, with 13 bases between. Germline loops: CDR1 MGHRA, CDR2 YSYEKL. The CDR3 sequence is 14 residues long. CDR3 sequence reads: CASSALSGAYEQYF. The CDR3 DNA reads TGCGCCAGCAGCGCGTTATCCGGGGCCTACGAGCAGTACTTC.

This chain uses TRBV7-9 with TRBJ2-5; D is possibly TRBD1 or TRBD2 (5 bases each). The CDR3 totals 16 residues. Trimming took 5 bases from V and 1 from J, leaving 17 bases between them. Germline V gene lookup returns CDR1 SEHNR and CDR2 FQNEAQ (reference sequence). The CDR3 reads CASSPNFSGTQETQYF. CDR3 bases: TGTGCCAGCAGCCCGAATTTCTCCGGGACCCAAGAGACCCAGTACTTC.

Worth noting for this clone: At the DNA level, this CDR3 is encoded by other sequences in the same sample as well. The chain joins TRBV6-5 to TRBJ2-2; 7 bases map to TRBD2. Germline-derived CDR1 and CDR2 are MNHEY and SVGAGI. V shed 1 base and J 1 base; nucleotides not matched to a gene: 0. The CDR3 extends over 15 amino acids. Written as DNA, the CDR3 is TGTGCCAGCAGTTACTTAGCGGGGAACACCGGGGAGCTGTTTTTT. Translating gives CASSYLAGNTGELFF.

This sequence joins TRBV4-2 and TRBJ1-5, with D unclear. Trimming took off 4 bases at V and 2 bases at J, with 9 bases between the two ends. This CDR3 spans 14 amino acids. Germline V gene data show CDR1 as LGHNA and CDR2 as YNFKEQ. The CDR3 loop is CASSPDEGNQPQHF. Here the CDR3 DNA reads TGTGCCAGCAGCCCGGACGAGGGCAATCAGCCCCAGCATTTT.

The chain has TRBV2 and TRBJ2-7; possible D gene TRBD1, 6 bases. The CDR3 totals 13 residues. Trimming took 6 bases from V and 7 from J, leaving 16 bases between them. CDR1 and CDR2 from the germline V gene are SNHLY and FYNNEI. The CDR3 DNA sequence: TGTGCCAGCAGGGATCAGGGGTTCGGGGAGCAGTACTTC. As protein: CASRDQGFGEQYF. The whole variable domain, remainder taken from reference TRBV2 and TRBJ2-7, is EPEVTQTPSHQVTQMGQEVILRCVPISNHLYFYWYRQILGQKVEFLVSFYNNEISEKSEIFDDQFSVERPDGSNFTLKIRSTKLEDSAMYFCASRDQGFGEQYFGPGTRLTVT.

The chain carries TRBV7-3 and TRBJ1-5; 9 bases match TRBD1. The CDR3 has 17 residues. The V segment lost 0 bases and the J segment 1 base; nucleotides outside the gene matches: 4. CDR1 SGHTA and CDR2 FQGTGA come from the germline V gene. The DNA for the CDR3 is TGTGCCAGCAGCTTAACCCGCGGACAGGGGAGCAATCAGCCCCAGCATTTT. Translating it yields CASSLTRGQGSNQPQHF. The variable domain in full, completed from reference TRBV7-3 and TRBJ1-5, reads GAGVSQTPSNKVTEKGKYVELRCDPISGHTALYWYRQSLGQGPEFLIYFQGTGAADDSGLPNDRFFAVRPEGSVSTLKIQRTERGDSAVYLCASSLTRGQGSNQPQHFGDGTRLSIL.

The genes are TRBV19 and TRBJ2-7; D may be TRBD2 (5 bases). Germline V lookup: CDR1 LNHDA, CDR2 SQIVND (reference sequence). The CDR3 spans 15 residues. V lost 1 base and J 3 bases, leaving 13 bases between the germline ends. This CDR3 is CASSIAGEYRYEQYF. The CDR3 DNA reads as TGTGCCAGTAGTATAGCTGGGGAGTACCGCTACGAGCAGTACTTC.

This clone was counted a single time. V gene TRBV27 combines with J gene TRBJ1-4; 11 bases align to TRBD1. With 6 bases clipped from V and 8 bases from J, the junction kept 8 bases outside the gene matches. CDR1 and CDR2 from the germline V gene are MNHEY and SMNVEV (reference sequence). The CDR3 extends over 15 amino acids. This CDR3 reads CASRLGTGGREKLFF. DNA for the CDR3: TGTGCCAGCAGATTAGGGACAGGGGGAAGAGAAAAACTGTTTTTT.

The rearrangement joins TRBV19 to TRBJ2-2; 7 nucleotides agree with TRBD2. V trimming: 5 bases; J trimming: 6 bases; junction bases outside the gene matches: 12. Germline CDR1 LNHDA, CDR2 SQIVND (reference sequence). The CDR3 totals 16 residues. The CDR3 loop reads CASSETGTIGPGELFF. In DNA form, the CDR3 reads TGTGCCAGTAGTGAAACCGGGACTATTGGCCCCGGGGAGCTGTTTTTT.

This sequence joins TRBV30 and TRBJ2-4; D is perhaps TRBD2 (7 bases). This CDR3 is built from 16 residues. Germline CDR1 is GTSNPN and CDR2 is SVGIG (reference sequence). V was trimmed by 3 bases and J by 0 bases, leaving 15 bases between them. The CDR3 nucleotides are TGTGCCTGGAGCGAGGGGGGGGTGCTAGCCAAAAACATTCAGTACTTC. Protein: CAWSEGGVLAKNIQYF.

Points on this clone: The sample holds other DNA sequences that translate to the same CDR3. The chain carries TRBV27 and TRBJ2-1; D call uncertain. V was cut by 0 bases and J by 3 bases, with 9 bases left in between. This CDR3 is built from 15 residues. Germline V CDR1 and CDR2: MNHEY, SMNVEV (reference sequence). CDR3 DNA: TGTGCCAGCAGTTTATCGCGCGGATACTACAATGAGCAGTTCTTC. It encodes CASSLSRGYYNEQFF.

V gene TRBV28 combines with J gene TRBJ2-7; 7 bases fit TRBD1. The V and J ends lost 6 bases and 2 bases, in that order; junction bases with no gene match: 7. The germline V gene encodes CDR1 MDHEN and CDR2 SYDVKM. There are 14 residues in the CDR3. CDR3 sequence: CASRAQGRAYEQYF. Here the CDR3 DNA reads TGTGCCAGCAGGGCACAGGGGCGAGCCTACGAGCAGTACTTC.

The sample holds one count of this clone. V gene TRBV5-8 combines with J gene TRBJ2-7; 9 bases are a match to TRBD1. The germline V gene encodes CDR1 SGHTS and CDR2 YDEGEE. V gave up 0 bases and J gave up 1 base; unmatched junction bases: 5. This CDR3 spans 16 amino acids. DNA of the CDR3: TGTGCCAGCAGCTTGGAGTACAGGGGGCTTTCCTACGAGCAGTACTTC. Translation: CASSLEYRGLSYEQYF.

The chain couples TRBV4-3 to TRBJ2-1; the D is unclear. Germline loops: CDR1 LGHNA, CDR2 YSLEER. V was pared by 0 bases and J by 4 bases, with 7 bases between. The CDR3 has 14 residues. The CDR3: CASSQDTEYNEQFF. CDR3 DNA: TGCGCCAGCAGCCAAGATACAGAATACAATGAGCAGTTCTTC.

The chain joins TRBV27 to TRBJ1-5; no definite D call. The V end was cut by 2 bases, the J end by 1 base, with 18 bases between. The CDR3 totals 18 residues. Germline assignment: CDR1 MNHEY and CDR2 SMNVEV (reference sequence). The CDR3 loop is CASSLLGISGGSNQPQHF. The CDR3 nucleotides read TGTGCCAGCAGTTTACTCGGGATATCGGGCGGGAGCAATCAGCCCCAGCATTTT.

This rearrangement joins TRBV6-5 to TRBJ2-5, with TRBD2 matching over 12 bases. Germline CDR1 is MNHEY and CDR2 is SVGAGI. V dropped 2 bases and J dropped 3; count of bases not matched to a gene: 4. This CDR3 has 16 amino acids. CDR3 in DNA: TGTGCCAGCAGTTACAACGGACTAGCGGGAAAAGAGACCCAGTACTTC. Protein product: CASSYNGLAGKETQYF.

V usage is TRBV7-9 and J usage is TRBJ1-4, with D possibly matching TRBD1 (6 bases). CDR3 size: 15 residues. Between the trimmed V and J ends, which lost 4 bases and 7 bases, there was a span of 16 bases. In germline, CDR1 is SEHNR, CDR2 FQNEAQ (reference sequence). CDR3 amino acids: CASSYPGARGEKLFF. Here the CDR3 DNA reads TGTGCCAGCAGCTACCCGGGGGCCAGGGGTGAAAAACTGTTTTTT.

Only a few counts were recorded for this clone. Other DNA sequences from this sample encode an identical CDR3 as well. The V gene is TRBV27, the J gene TRBJ1-1; D gene ambiguous. Germline V gene data show CDR1 as MNHEY and CDR2 as SMNVEV (reference sequence). This CDR3 region has 13 residues. V was shortened by 3 bases and J by 0 bases, with 5 bases between the two germline ends. The CDR3 sequence is CASSFTMNTEAFF. CDR3 nucleotide sequence: TGTGCCAGCAGTTTTACGATGAACACTGAAGCTTTCTTT.

Remarks on this clone: A much larger clone differs from this one at a single base, so this may be a read error. Different DNA sequences within this sample yield the same CDR3. This chain connects TRBV5-4 to TRBJ2-7; D is uncertain. Germline loops: CDR1 SGHNT, CDR2 YYREEE (reference sequence). The ends were cut back, 0 bases at V and 0 bases at J, with 4 bases in the middle. The CDR3 totals 13 residues. The CDR3 DNA is TGTGCCAGCAGCTTGGGTAGCTCCTACGAGCAGTACTTC. It encodes CASSLGSSYEQYF.

V gene TRBV6-1 combines with J gene TRBJ2-5; D is perhaps TRBD1 (6 bases). Looked up from germline, CDR1 is MNHNS and CDR2 is SASEGT. Trimming removed 3 bases at V and 4 bases at J, with 15 bases between. The CDR3 runs 15 residues. CDR3 protein: CASSDSLGAGETQYF. CDR3 nucleotides: TGTGCCAGCAGTGATTCGTTGGGGGCGGGAGAGACCCAGTACTTC.